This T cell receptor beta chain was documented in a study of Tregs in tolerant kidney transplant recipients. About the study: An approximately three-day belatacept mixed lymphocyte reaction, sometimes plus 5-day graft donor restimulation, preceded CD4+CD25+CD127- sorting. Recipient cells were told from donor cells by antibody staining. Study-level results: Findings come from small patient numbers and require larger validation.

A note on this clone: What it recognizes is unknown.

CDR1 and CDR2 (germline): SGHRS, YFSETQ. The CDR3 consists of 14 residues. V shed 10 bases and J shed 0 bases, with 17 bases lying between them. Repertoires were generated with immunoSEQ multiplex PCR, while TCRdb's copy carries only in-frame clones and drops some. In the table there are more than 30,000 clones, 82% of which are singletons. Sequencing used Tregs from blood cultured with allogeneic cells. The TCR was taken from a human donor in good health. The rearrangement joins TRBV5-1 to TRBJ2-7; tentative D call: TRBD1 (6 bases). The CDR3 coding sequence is TGCGCCTCCGGCCCAGGGGTGAGCTCCTACGAGCAGTACTTC. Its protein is CASGPGVSSYEQYF.